The rows below give T cell receptor beta chains drawn from one sample of a study of blood T cell repertoires in COVID-19. Assay: immunoSEQ multiplex PCR; the TCRdb copy retains only in-frame clones and omits some. The sample includes approximately 200,000 clones, about 85% of them seen just once. Source material: PBMCs or T cells enriched from blood (not recorded which). The receptors derive from a man aged 40-55 years who had recovered from COVID-19. Both conserved end residues are part of each CDR3. Each record gives: D gene, J gene, V gene, clone size, CDR3 protein, CDR3 DNA. D genes are given only for firm matches. The size of a clone is reported for some rows only, either as once, few or many, or as a class for expanded clones.

D: NA
J: TRBJ1-2
V: TRBV5-8
size: NA
CDR3: CASSLHPLRGYGYTF
DNA: TGTGCCAGCAGCTTGCACCCGCTGCGGGGCTATGGCTACACCTTC

D: NA
J: TRBJ1-1
V: TRBV7-9
size: NA
CDR3: CASSVGSPGTEAFF
DNA: TGTGCCAGCAGCGTCGGTTCCCCGGGGACTGAAGCTTTCTTT

D: TRBD1
J: TRBJ2-2
V: TRBV18
size: NA
CDR3: CASTTGLNTGELFF
DNA: TGTGCCAGCACGACAGGGTTGAACACCGGGGAGCTGTTTTTT

D: TRBD1
J: TRBJ1-2
V: TRBV4-2
size: NA
CDR3: CASSQDFGTGWDGYTF
DNA: TGTGCCAGCAGCCAAGATTTTGGGACAGGGTGGGATGGCTACACCTTC

D: TRBD2
J: TRBJ2-1
V: TRBV7-9
size: NA
CDR3: CASSPLIRWEGVDEQFF
DNA: TGTGCCAGCAGCCCTCTAATTCGGTGGGAGGGCGTCGATGAGCAGTTCTTC

D: TRBD2
J: TRBJ2-7
V: TRBV10-3
size: NA
CDR3: CAIRGTSVIHEQYF
DNA: TGTGCCATCAGGGGGACTAGCGTAATCCACGAGCAGTACTTC

D: TRBD1
J: TRBJ1-2
V: TRBV4-1
size: NA
CDR3: CASSQDRGQTYGYTF
DNA: TGCGCCAGCAGCCAAGATAGGGGACAGACGTATGGCTACACCTTC

D: TRBD2
J: TRBJ2-6
V: TRBV19
size: NA
CDR3: CASSSPGLAGVVPGANVLTF
DNA: TGTGCCAGTAGCTCTCCGGGACTAGCGGGAGTTGTCCCTGGGGCCAACGTCCTGACTTTC

D: NA
J: TRBJ1-2
V: TRBV14
size: NA
CDR3: CASSQVSQGHTF
DNA: TGTGCCAGCAGCCAAGTTTCTCAGGGTCACACCTTC

D: NA
J: TRBJ1-5
V: TRBV4-1
size: NA
CDR3: CASSQVAVTGGQPQHF
DNA: TGCGCCAGCAGCCAAGTAGCGGTCACAGGTGGTCAGCCCCAGCATTTT

D: NA
J: TRBJ2-3
V: TRBV28
size: NA
CDR3: CASSPGDTDTQYF
DNA: TGTGCCAGCAGCCCAGGGGACACAGATACGCAGTATTTT

D: TRBD1
J: TRBJ1-5
V: TRBV6-2/TRBV6-3
size: NA
CDR3: CASSRTGGAGQPQHF
DNA: TGTGCCAGCAGTCGGACAGGGGGCGCCGGTCAGCCCCAGCATTTT

D: TRBD1
J: TRBJ1-2
V: TRBV4-1
size: NA
CDR3: CASSQGQGSHYGYTF
DNA: TGCGCCAGCAGCCAAGGACAGGGGTCCCACTATGGCTACACCTTC

D: TRBD2
J: TRBJ2-7
V: TRBV28
size: NA
CDR3: CASSLRTSGTYEQYF
DNA: TGTGCCAGCAGTTTAAGGACTAGCGGGACCTACGAGCAGTACTTC

D: NA
J: TRBJ2-1
V: TRBV15
size: NA
CDR3: CATSRARTEYNEQFF
DNA: TGTGCCACCAGCAGAGCTCGGACAGAGTACAATGAGCAGTTCTTC

D: TRBD2
J: TRBJ2-1
V: TRBV3-1/TRBV3-2
size: NA
CDR3: CASSQVAGTSGRNEQFF
DNA: TGTGCCAGCAGCCAAGTCGCGGGGACTAGCGGGAGGAATGAGCAGTTCTTC

D: TRBD1
J: TRBJ1-5
V: TRBV7-8
size: NA
CDR3: CASSLMTGGTFNQPQHF
DNA: TGTGCCAGCAGCTTAATGACAGGGGGAACCTTCAATCAGCCCCAGCATTTT

D: TRBD1
J: TRBJ2-7
V: TRBV7-3
size: NA
CDR3: CASSSGQGTGNEQYF
DNA: TGTGCCAGCAGCTCAGGACAGGGCACGGGGAACGAGCAGTACTTC

D: TRBD1
J: TRBJ1-1
V: TRBV4-1
size: NA
CDR3: CASSHPGGVSTEAFF
DNA: TGCGCCAGCAGCCACCCAGGGGGAGTGAGCACTGAAGCTTTCTTT

D: NA
J: TRBJ2-7
V: TRBV5-1
size: NA
CDR3: CASSRTGRSSYEQYF
DNA: TGCGCCAGCAGCCGAACAGGGCGCTCCTCCTACGAGCAGTACTTC

D: NA
J: TRBJ2-2
V: TRBV12-3/TRBV12-4
size: NA
CDR3: CASSFLVGELFF
DNA: TGTGCCAGCAGTTTTCTCGTCGGGGAGCTGTTTTTT

D: TRBD2
J: TRBJ2-3
V: TRBV5-6
size: NA
CDR3: CASSFSGVTDTQYF
DNA: TGTGCCAGCAGCTTTAGCGGGGTCACAGATACGCAGTATTTT

D: NA
J: TRBJ2-1
V: TRBV3-1/TRBV3-2
size: once
CDR3: CASWGGRGLYNEQFF
DNA: TGTGCCAGCTGGGGGGGGCGAGGACTCTACAATGAGCAGTTCTTC

D: NA
J: TRBJ2-7
V: TRBV5-1
size: few
CDR3: CASSLAGDFFVEQYF
DNA: TGCGCCAGCAGCTTGGCGGGGGACTTCTTCGTCGAGCAGTACTTC

D: NA
J: TRBJ1-4
V: TRBV28
size: NA
CDR3: CASSPRTDEKLFF
DNA: TGTGCCAGCAGTCCCCGTACTGATGAAAAACTGTTTTTT

D: NA
J: TRBJ2-2
V: TRBV3-1/TRBV3-2
size: NA
CDR3: CASSQRDANTGELFF
DNA: TGTGCCAGCAGCCAGCGGGACGCGAACACCGGGGAGCTGTTTTTT

D: TRBD2
J: TRBJ2-5
V: TRBV19
size: NA
CDR3: CASSIGLAAGETQYF
DNA: TGTGCCAGTAGTATAGGACTAGCGGCTGGAGAGACCCAGTACTTC

D: TRBD1
J: TRBJ2-7
V: TRBV4-1
size: NA
CDR3: CASSQEGTGDYEQYF
DNA: TGCGCCAGCAGCCAAGAAGGGACAGGGGACTACGAGCAGTACTTC

D: NA
J: TRBJ2-3
V: TRBV10-3
size: NA
CDR3: CAINRGTDTQYF
DNA: TGTGCCATCAACAGGGGCACAGATACGCAGTATTTT

D: TRBD2
J: TRBJ2-1
V: TRBV5-4
size: NA
CDR3: CASSWEGGLGNEQFF
DNA: TGTGCCAGCAGCTGGGAGGGAGGGCTAGGCAATGAGCAGTTCTTC

D: NA
J: TRBJ1-1
V: TRBV7-3
size: NA
CDR3: CASSLSSGGTEAFF
DNA: TGTGCCAGCAGCTTAAGCAGTGGCGGGACTGAAGCTTTCTTT

D: NA
J: TRBJ2-7
V: TRBV7-9
size: NA
CDR3: CASSLTTYEQYF
DNA: TGTGCCAGCAGCCTTACTACCTACGAGCAGTACTTC

D: NA
J: TRBJ1-2
V: TRBV5-5
size: few
CDR3: CASRYRDNSRDGYTF
DNA: TGTGCCAGCAGGTACCGGGACAACTCACGTGATGGCTACACCTTC

D: TRBD2
J: TRBJ2-7
V: TRBV5-4
size: NA
CDR3: CASSLGLAGNYEQYF
DNA: TGTGCCAGCAGCTTGGGGCTAGCGGGAAACTACGAGCAGTACTTC

D: TRBD1
J: TRBJ2-7
V: TRBV10-1
size: NA
CDR3: CASSESGQGHSEQYF
DNA: TGCGCCAGCAGTGAGAGCGGACAGGGTCATAGCGAGCAGTACTTC

D: NA
J: TRBJ2-7
V: TRBV29-1
size: NA
CDR3: CSVQDYEQYF
DNA: TGCAGCGTTCAGGATTACGAGCAGTACTTC

D: TRBD2
J: TRBJ2-5
V: TRBV11-1
size: NA
CDR3: CASSPGLAIGVETQYF
DNA: TGTGCCAGCAGCCCAGGACTAGCGATAGGGGTAGAGACCCAGTACTTC

D: TRBD1
J: TRBJ1-5
V: TRBV28
size: NA
CDR3: CASSYGTGNQPQHF
DNA: TGTGCCAGCAGCTACGGGACAGGGAATCAGCCCCAGCATTTT

D: NA
J: TRBJ1-6
V: TRBV6-5
size: NA
CDR3: CASSYATGPQPLHF
DNA: TGTGCCAGCAGTTACGCGACAGGACCCCAACCCCTCCACTTT

D: TRBD1
J: TRBJ1-2
V: TRBV27
size: NA
CDR3: CASRQLGQVYGYTF
DNA: TGTGCCAGCAGGCAACTTGGACAGGTCTATGGCTACACCTTC

D: NA
J: TRBJ1-1
V: TRBV5-1
size: NA
CDR3: CASSLQGWRTEAFF
DNA: TGCGCCAGCAGCTTACAGGGCTGGAGGACTGAAGCTTTCTTT

D: TRBD2
J: TRBJ2-7
V: TRBV5-5
size: NA
CDR3: CASSPSGMSSYEQYF
DNA: TGTGCCAGCAGCCCTAGCGGAATGAGCTCCTACGAGCAGTACTTC

D: TRBD2
J: TRBJ2-3
V: TRBV6-5
size: once
CDR3: CASSSSGRETDTQYF
DNA: TGTGCCAGCAGTTCTAGCGGGAGGGAAACAGATACGCAGTATTTT

D: NA
J: TRBJ2-4
V: TRBV12-1
size: NA
CDR3: CASSPCSTPPSAKNIQYF
DNA: TGTGCCAGCAGCCCTTGCTCGACTCCGCCCTCAGCCAAAAACATTCAGTACTTC

D: TRBD1
J: TRBJ1-1
V: TRBV18
size: NA
CDR3: CASSHGTGGSNTEAFF
DNA: TGTGCCAGCTCCCACGGAACAGGGGGATCGAACACTGAAGCTTTCTTT

D: NA
J: TRBJ2-2
V: TRBV13
size: once
CDR3: CASSLDSANTGELFF
DNA: TGTGCCAGCAGCCTCGACAGCGCTAACACCGGGGAGCTGTTTTTT

D: NA
J: TRBJ1-5
V: TRBV12-5
size: once
CDR3: CASGQLQGGPQHF
DNA: TGTGCTAGTGGCCAACTTCAGGGCGGCCCCCAGCATTTT

D: NA
J: TRBJ1-2
V: TRBV19
size: once
CDR3: CASSAPFGGGVYGYTF
DNA: TGTGCCAGTAGTGCGCCCTTTGGGGGGGGAGTATATGGCTACACCTTC

D: NA
J: TRBJ2-7
V: TRBV7-6
size: NA
CDR3: CASSFAEGASYEQYF
DNA: TGTGCCAGCAGCTTCGCGGAGGGGGCATCCTACGAGCAGTACTTC

D: NA
J: TRBJ1-2
V: TRBV6-5
size: NA
CDR3: CASRADKSNYGYTF
DNA: TGTGCCAGCAGGGCCGACAAGTCTAACTATGGCTACACCTTC